Sequencing of this T cell receptor (beta chain) was carried out in a study of T cell responses to AZD1222 COVID-19 vaccine. General study findings and limits: Breadth and depth of Spike-specific TCRs rose after two AZD1222 doses. Nearly half of unique spike-specific TCRs reportedly avoided B.1.351 and B.1.1.7 mutated regions.

Assay used: immunoSEQ multiplex PCR; TCRdb lists only in-frame clones, some missing. Of around 190,000 clones listed, roughly nine tenths are singletons. Second-dose schedules of about 4 or about 12 weeks were combined. This clone was observed a handful of times. The antigen is undetermined. The CDR3 is 13 amino acids. The germline V gene encodes CDR1 MGHRA and CDR2 YSYEKL. Trimming shortened V by 7 bases and J by 0 bases, and 9 bases separated the two germline ends. This sample comprised peripheral blood, obtained 28 days after the second AZD1222 dose. The gene calls are TRBV4-1 and TRBJ1-1, with a tentative D call TRBD1 (6 bases). The sequence came from an adult who received the AZD1222 COVID-19 vaccine. Here the CDR3 reads CASTGALNTEAFF. The CDR3 DNA sequence: TGCGCCAGCACAGGGGCCTTGAACACTGAAGCTTTCTTT.